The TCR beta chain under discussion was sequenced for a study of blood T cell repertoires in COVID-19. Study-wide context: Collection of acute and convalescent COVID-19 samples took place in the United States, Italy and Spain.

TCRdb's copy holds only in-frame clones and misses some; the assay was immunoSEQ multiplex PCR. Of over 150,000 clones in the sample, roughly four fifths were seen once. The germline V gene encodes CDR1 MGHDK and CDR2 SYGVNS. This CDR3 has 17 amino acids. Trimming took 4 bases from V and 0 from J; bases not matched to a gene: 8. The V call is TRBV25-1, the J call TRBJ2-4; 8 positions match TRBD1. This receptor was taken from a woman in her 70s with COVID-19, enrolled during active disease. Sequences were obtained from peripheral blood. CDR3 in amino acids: CASSADRGAIAKNIQYF. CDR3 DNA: TGTGCCAGCAGTGCCGACAGGGGAGCTATAGCCAAAAACATTCAGTACTTC.